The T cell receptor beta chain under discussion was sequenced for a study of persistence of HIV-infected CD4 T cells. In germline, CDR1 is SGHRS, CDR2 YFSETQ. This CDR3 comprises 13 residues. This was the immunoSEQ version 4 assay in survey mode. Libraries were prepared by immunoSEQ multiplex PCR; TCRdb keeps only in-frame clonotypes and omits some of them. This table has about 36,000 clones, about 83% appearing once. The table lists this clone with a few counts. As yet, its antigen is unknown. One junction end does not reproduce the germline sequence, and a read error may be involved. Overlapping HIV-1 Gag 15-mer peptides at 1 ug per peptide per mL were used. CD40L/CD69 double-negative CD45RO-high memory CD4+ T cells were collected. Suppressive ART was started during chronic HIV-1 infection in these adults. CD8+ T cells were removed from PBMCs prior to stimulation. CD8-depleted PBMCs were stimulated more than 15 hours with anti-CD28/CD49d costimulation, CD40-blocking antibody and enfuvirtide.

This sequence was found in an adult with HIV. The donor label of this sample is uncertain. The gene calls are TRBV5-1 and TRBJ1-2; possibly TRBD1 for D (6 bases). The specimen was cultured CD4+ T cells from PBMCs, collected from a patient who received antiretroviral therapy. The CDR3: CASSFKTGTITSF. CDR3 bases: TGCGCCAGCAGCTTTAAGACAGGCACTATAACCTCGTTC.